This entry lists 25 T cell receptor beta chains sequenced from one sample in a study of blood T cell repertoires in COVID-19. Profiling relied on immunoSEQ multiplex PCR, and the TCRdb table lists in-frame clones only, not all of them. The sample includes over 150,000 clones, approximately 85% of them seen just once. The sequenced sample was PBMCs or T cells enriched from blood (not recorded which). Every receptor here comes from a man aged 40-49 years who had recovered from COVID-19.

This clone is a singleton in its sample. The rearrangement uses TRBV30 and TRBJ2-7; D ambiguous. Germline lookup yields CDR1 GTSNPN and CDR2 SVGIG (reference sequence). V was clipped by 4 bases and J by 0 bases, with 13 bases between them. CDR3 length: 14 amino acids. The CDR3 loop reads CAWTLPLSSYEQYF. The CDR3 DNA reads as TGTGCCTGGACCCTTCCCCTCAGCTCCTACGAGCAGTACTTC.

This chain joins TRBV7-9 and TRBJ1-3; 7 bases map to TRBD1. The germline V gene has CDR1 SEHNR and CDR2 FQNEAQ (reference sequence). This CDR3 has 14 amino acids. Unmatched junction bases numbered 1, after V lost 5 bases and J lost 0 bases. CDR3 residues: CASSPGGSGNTIYF. DNA of the CDR3: TGTGCCAGCAGCCCAGGGGGCTCTGGAAACACCATATATTTT. Filled out from reference TRBV7-9 and TRBJ1-3, the complete variable domain reads DTGVSQNPRHKITKRGQNVTFRCDPISEHNRLYWYRQTLGQGPEFLTYFQNEAQLEKSRLLSDRFSAERPKGSFSTLEIQRTEQGDSAMYLCASSPGGSGNTIYFGEGSWLTVV.

This chain connects TRBV28 to TRBJ1-5; the D is unclear. With 11 bases removed from V and 2 bases from J, the gap between germline ends came to 16 bases. The CDR3 contains 14 residues. Germline assignment: CDR1 MDHEN and CDR2 SYDVKM. The CDR3 nucleotides are TGTGCCGCATGGCGGGCGGGAGGCAATCAGCCCCAGCATTTT. Its protein is CAAWRAGGNQPQHF.

This chain uses TRBV6-5 with TRBJ1-6; 9 bases are a match to TRBD1. The CDR3 spans 15 residues. CDR1 is MNHEY and CDR2 is SVGAGI in the germline V gene. The V and J ends lost 5 bases and 6 bases, in that order; junction bases with no gene match: 5. Written as DNA, the CDR3 is TGTGCCAGCAGTCTTCGGGGACAGGGTAATTCACCCCTCCACTTT. Protein sequence: CASSLRGQGNSPLHF.

This chain joins TRBV5-4 and TRBJ1-1, with D hard to call. V was clipped by 0 bases and J by 4 bases, with 10 bases between them. The CDR3 loop spans 14 amino acids. The germline gives CDR1 SGHNT, CDR2 YYREEE (reference sequence). For the CDR3, the DNA is TGTGCCAGCAGCTTGGGAGGCTCTTCCACTGAAGCTTTCTTT. The encoded protein is CASSLGGSSTEAFF.

CDR3 loop: CASSPDVGRAYEQYF. In DNA, the CDR3 is TGTGCCAGCTCACCGGATGTAGGCAGGGCCTACGAGCAGTACTTC. The chain carries TRBV18 and TRBJ2-7; D perhaps matches TRBD1 (5 bases). The CDR3 is 15 residues long. Trimming cost V 3 bases and J 2 bases, with 14 bases left between them. CDR1 KGHSH and CDR2 LQKENI come from the germline V gene. The whole variable domain, remainder taken from reference TRBV18 and TRBJ2-7, is NAGVMQNPRHLVRRRGQEARLRCSPMKGHSHVYWYRQLPEEGLKFMVYLQKENIIDESGMPKERFSAEFPKEGPSILRIQQVVRGDSAAYFCASSPDVGRAYEQYFGPGTRLTVT.

The V gene is TRBV6-4, the J gene TRBJ1-6; D may be TRBD1 (5 bases). The V gene lost 3 bases and the J gene lost 9 bases, with 12 bases spanning the gap. The CDR3 totals 14 residues. Germline V gene sequence: CDR1 MRHNA, CDR2 SNTAGT. The CDR3 reads CASSDNPGGSPLHF. CDR3 in DNA: TGTGCCAGCAGTGATAACCCGGGGGGTTCACCCCTCCACTTT.

On this clone: A read error may account for a junction end that differs from germline. CDR3 loop: CASSEAGGMPF. The CDR3 coding sequence is TGTGCCAGCAGTGAAGCCGGCGGCATGCCCTTC. The chain combines TRBV2 with TRBJ1-2; D call uncertain. Germline CDR1 reads SNHLY; CDR2 reads FYNNEI. The CDR3 covers 11 residues.

The J gene is TRBJ2-2, the V gene TRBV5-1; 10 bases agree with TRBD2. Trimming at V came to 0 bases and at J to 4 bases, leaving 6 bases not matched to a gene. Germline CDR1 is SGHRS and CDR2 is YFSETQ. This CDR3 has 17 residues. The CDR3 loop is CASSLGLAGASTGELFF. Here the CDR3 DNA reads TGCGCCAGCAGCTTGGGGCTAGCGGGAGCGAGCACCGGGGAGCTGTTTTTT.

The J gene is TRBJ1-1, the V gene TRBV29-1; D not certain. The CDR3 runs to 14 residues. V was clipped by 7 bases and J by 3 bases, with 18 bases between them. Germline CDR1 SQVTM, CDR2 ANQGSEA. The CDR3 nucleotides are TGCAGCGGGCAGATGAAACGGGGTGACACTGAAGCTTTCTTT. It specifies CSGQMKRGDTEAFF.

As for this clone: Other DNA variants within this sample encode the same CDR3. This rearrangement joins TRBV6-1 to TRBJ2-7; 9 bases line up with TRBD1. Trimming took 1 base from V and 0 from J; bases not matched to a gene: 1. This CDR3 region has 15 residues. CDR1 and CDR2 from the germline V gene are MNHNS and SASEGT. CDR3 DNA sequence: TGTGCCAGCAGTGAAGGACAGGGGGTCTCCTACGAGCAGTACTTC. Its translation: CASSEGQGVSYEQYF.

This rearrangement joins TRBV28 to TRBJ2-4, with D maybe TRBD2 (7 bases). The CDR3 loop spans 15 amino acids. Between the trimmed V and J ends, which lost 5 bases and 4 bases, there was a span of 15 bases. Germline V CDR1 and CDR2: MDHEN, SYDVKM. The DNA of the CDR3 is TGTGCCAGCAGTCCCGCGGGGGCCGGGAAAAACATTCAGTACTTC. It translates to CASSPAGAGKNIQYF.

The J gene is TRBJ1-5, the V gene TRBV27, with TRBD1 as a possible D gene (5 bases). V dropped 2 bases and J dropped 7 bases, with 27 bases sitting between them. The CDR3 loop spans 19 amino acids. The germline CDR1 and CDR2 sequences are MNHEY and SMNVEV (reference sequence). CDR3 nucleotides: TGTGCCAGCAGTTTAAAACCCCGACCGGCGGCGGGGGTTGGACAGCCCCAGCATTTT. Protein: CASSLKPRPAAGVGQPQHF.

The chain joins TRBV19 to TRBJ1-1; 10 bases agree with TRBD1. CDR1 LNHDA and CDR2 SQIVND come from the germline V gene (reference sequence). The CDR3 length is 15 residues. V dropped 5 bases and J dropped 4; count of bases not matched to a gene: 7. The CDR3 coding sequence is TGTGCCAGTAGTTTAACCGGGACAGGGGCCACTGAAGCTTTCTTT. Protein product: CASSLTGTGATEAFF. Full variable domain (remainder filled in from reference TRBV19 and TRBJ1-1): DGGITQSPKYLFRKEGQNVTLSCEQNLNHDAMYWYRQDPGQGLRLIYYSQIVNDFQKGDIAEGYSVSREKKESFPLTVTSAQKNPTAFYLCASSLTGTGATEAFFGQGTRLTVV.

The V gene is TRBV24-1, the J gene TRBJ2-1; D perhaps matches TRBD2 (6 bases). The V end lost 4 bases, the J end lost 10 bases, and 19 bases lay between the germline ends. Germline V gene sequence: CDR1 KGHDR, CDR2 SFDVKD. The CDR3 has 15 residues. The CDR3 DNA is TGTGCCACCAGTGACCAAATAGGAGGGGAAACGGAGCAGTTCTTC. Translation: CATSDQIGGETEQFF.

V gene TRBV10-3 combines with J gene TRBJ2-5; D remains unclear. This CDR3 has 13 amino acids. V dropped 4 bases and J dropped 5 bases, with 11 bases sitting between them. Germline CDR1 and CDR2: ENHRY and SYGVKD. CDR3 nucleotide sequence: TGTGCCATCAGTGGACCACAGAAGGAGACCCAGTACTTC. This sequence encodes CAISGPQKETQYF.

The V gene is TRBV27, the J gene TRBJ1-1; D call uncertain. The CDR3 is made up of 15 amino acids. Trimming removed 6 bases at V and 3 bases at J, with 17 bases between. Germline loops: CDR1 MNHEY, CDR2 SMNVEV (reference sequence). The CDR3 DNA reads TGTGCCAGCAGCAGACGGGGAAACGGCCACACTGAAGCTTTCTTT. Its protein product is CASSRRGNGHTEAFF.

The chain is built from TRBV19 and TRBJ2-5; the match to TRBD2 covers 8 bases. Germline CDR1 reads LNHDA; CDR2 reads SQIVND (reference sequence). Trimming removed 6 bases from V and 5 bases from J; junction bases left unmatched: 5. The CDR3 length is 13 residues. CDR3 sequence: CASSTGGWETQYF. In nucleotides, the CDR3 is TGTGCCAGTAGCACGGGAGGGTGGGAGACCCAGTACTTC. The full variable domain, with the rest looked up from reference TRBV19 and TRBJ2-5, is DGGITQSPKYLFRKEGQNVTLSCEQNLNHDAMYWYRQDPGQGLRLIYYSQIVNDFQKGDIAEGYSVSREKKESFPLTVTSAQKNPTAFYLCASSTGGWETQYFGPGTRLLVL.

The rearrangement uses TRBV15 and TRBJ1-4, with a possible D match to TRBD1 (5 bases). Germline assignment: CDR1 LNHNV and CDR2 YYDKDF (reference sequence). The CDR3 is made up of 15 amino acids. Trimming left V 0 bases short and J 0 bases short, with 5 bases between. The CDR3 is CATSRETATNEKLFF. The CDR3 bases are TGTGCCACCAGCAGAGAGACAGCAACTAATGAAAAACTGTTTTTT.

This clone was recorded once. The chain has TRBV5-1 and TRBJ1-2; D gene ambiguous. This CDR3 has 13 amino acids. In germline, CDR1 is SGHRS, CDR2 YFSETQ. V was shortened by 7 bases and J by 1 base, with 11 bases between the two germline ends. The CDR3: CASSTDINYGYTF. The DNA for the CDR3 is TGCGCCAGCTCAACAGATATTAACTATGGCTACACCTTC.

The chain links TRBV2 to TRBJ1-4, with D perhaps TRBD1 (5 bases). Germline loops: CDR1 SNHLY, CDR2 FYNNEI. V was clipped by 4 bases and J by 8 bases, with 14 bases between them. This CDR3 contains 14 residues. The CDR3 coding sequence is TGTGCCAGCAGTGTGGGACTTTTAGGAGAAAAACTGTTTTTT. Its protein is CASSVGLLGEKLFF. Combining the CDR3 with reference TRBV2 and TRBJ1-4 gives the whole variable domain EPEVTQTPSHQVTQMGQEVILRCVPISNHLYFYWYRQILGQKVEFLVSFYNNEISEKSEIFDDQFSVERPDGSNFTLKIRSTKLEDSAMYFCASSVGLLGEKLFFGSGTQLSVL.

This chain links TRBV20-1 with TRBJ2-7, with 8 positions matching TRBD2. Trimming took 3 bases from V and 3 from J; bases not matched to a gene: 10. CDR1 DFQATT and CDR2 SNEGSKA come from the germline V gene (reference sequence). There are 15 residues in the CDR3. The CDR3 sequence is CSASALTSGNYEQYF. CDR3 coding DNA: TGCAGTGCTAGTGCTCTTACTAGCGGTAACTACGAGCAGTACTTC.

This clone has only a few counts. V usage is TRBV19 and J usage is TRBJ1-4, with a possible D match to TRBD1 (5 bases). Germline V gives CDR1 LNHDA, CDR2 SQIVND (reference sequence). Trimming removed 6 bases from V and 8 bases from J, with 25 bases in between. This CDR3 is 17 amino acids long. CDR3 coding DNA: TGTGCCAGTAGACCTGGCCGGTGGTCCAGGGATGCCGAAAAACTGTTTTTT. Amino acids: CASRPGRWSRDAEKLFF.

The chain is built from TRBV5-1 and TRBJ1-2; 8 positions match TRBD1. The V segment lost 4 bases and the J segment 4 bases; nucleotides outside the gene matches: 6. The CDR3 length is 14 residues. Looked up from germline, CDR1 is SGHRS and CDR2 is YFSETQ. Here the CDR3 reads CASSTRTGPYGYTF. CDR3 DNA: TGCGCCAGCAGCACCCGGACAGGGCCCTATGGCTACACCTTC. The variable domain in full, with the rest retrieved from reference TRBV5-1 and TRBJ1-2, is KAGVTQTPRYLIKTRGQQVTLSCSPISGHRSVSWYQQTPGQGLQFLFEYFSETQRNKGNFPGRFSGRQFSNSRSEMNVSTLELGDSALYLCASSTRTGPYGYTFGSGTRLTVV.

This chain uses TRBV19 with TRBJ1-3; D call uncertain. The CDR3 sequence is 13 residues long. The germline gives CDR1 LNHDA, CDR2 SQIVND (reference sequence). Between the trimmed V and J ends, which lost 7 bases and 4 bases, there was a span of 11 bases. The CDR3 region is CASTIEEGNTIYF. The CDR3 coding sequence is TGTGCCAGTACCATCGAGGAGGGAAACACCATATATTTT.